A selection of T cell receptor beta chains follows, all from one sample in a study of STAT5B mutations in CD4+ large granular lymphocyte leukemia. The data were produced by immunoSEQ multiplex PCR, yet TCRdb's version contains in-frame clones alone and is incomplete. The data contain about 40,000 clones, about four fifths of them seen just once; the ten biggest clones take up about 0.38%. Sequencing used CD4+ T cells from blood buffy coats. These receptors were obtained from a human donor in good health. The CDR3 runs from the conserved cysteine through the conserved F or W. Each record gives: J gene, V gene, clone size, D gene, CDR3 DNA, CDR3 protein. The D gene is left open where the match is weak. The size entry is marked missing in some rows and otherwise reads once, few, many or a size class.

>TRBJ2-3|TRBV29-1|few|NA
TGCAGCGTTGAGGTTTACACAGATACGCAGTATTTT
CSVEVYTDTQYF
>TRBJ1-2|TRBV28|NA|NA
TGTGCCAGCCTCGGGAGTCCCTCTAACTATGGCTACACCTTC
CASLGSPSNYGYTF
>TRBJ1-3|TRBV10-2|once|NA
TGCGCCAGCACACGGAGCTCTGGAAACACCATATATTTT
CASTRSSGNTIYF
>TRBJ2-5|TRBV11-2|NA|TRBD2
TGTGCCAGCAGCTTAGTTACTAGCGGGGGGGCCCTGGGGGAGACCCAGTACTTC
CASSLVTSGGALGETQYF
>TRBJ1-3|TRBV6-5|few|NA
TGTGCCACCACAAAACCGGGCACTGGAAACACCATATATTTT
CATTKPGTGNTIYF
>TRBJ1-5|TRBV18|NA|NA
TGTGCCAGCTCACCCCGGGAGGACGGTCAGCCCCAGCATTTT
CASSPREDGQPQHF
>TRBJ2-3|TRBV2|NA|NA
TGTGCCAGCAGTGTTGGTATTCTAGCAACAGATACGCAGTATTTT
CASSVGILATDTQYF
>TRBJ2-1|TRBV11-3|NA|TRBD2
TGTGCCAGCAGCTCCACCGGGACTAGCGGGGGCAATGAGCAGTTCTTC
CASSSTGTSGGNEQFF
>TRBJ1-1|TRBV28|NA|NA
TGTGCCAGCAGCAGGGCTTACACTGAAGCTTTCTTT
CASSRAYTEAFF
>TRBJ2-1|TRBV11-2|few|NA
TGTGCCAGCAGCCCAATCGGCAAGAATGAGCAGTTCTTC
CASSPIGKNEQFF
>TRBJ2-7|TRBV7-2|NA|NA
TGTGCCAGCAGCCCTAGGCGAGGCGCGGACGAGCAGTACTTC
CASSPRRGADEQYF
>TRBJ1-2|TRBV19|NA|NA
TGTGCCAGTAGTACCCTCGAAGCTGCGGGTTCGGCTTATGGCTACACCTTC
CASSTLEAAGSAYGYTF
>TRBJ1-2|TRBV5-6|once|NA
TGTGCCAGCAGCTTGGGAGTGGGGGTTGGCTACACCTTC
CASSLGVGVGYTF
>TRBJ1-1|TRBV2|NA|NA
TGTGCCAGCAGTGAACAGACTGAAGCTTTCTTT
CASSEQTEAFF
>TRBJ1-1|TRBV29-1|NA|NA
TGCAGCGTTGCGAAGACAGAACACGCTGAAGCTTTCTTT
CSVAKTEHAEAFF
>TRBJ2-4|TRBV19|NA|TRBD1
TGTGCCAGTAGTATGAATTACGGGACAGGGAAAAACATTCAGTACTTC
CASSMNYGTGKNIQYF
>TRBJ2-7|TRBV2|NA|NA
TGTGCCAGCTTTAGAGATTGGAGCTTCCCCTACGAGCAGTACTTC
CASFRDWSFPYEQYF
>TRBJ1-2|TRBV5-4|NA|NA
TGTGCCAGCAGCTTGTACGTAGCTAACTATGGCTACACCTTC
CASSLYVANYGYTF
>TRBJ2-3|TRBV9|NA|TRBD1
TGTGCCAGCAGCGTTGGGACAGGAGCTAGCACAGATACGCAGTATTTT
CASSVGTGASTDTQYF
>TRBJ1-2|TRBV5-6|NA|NA
TGTGCCAGCAGCTTGGTTCCCCGCAACTATGGCTACACCTTC
CASSLVPRNYGYTF
>TRBJ2-7|TRBV27|NA|TRBD2
TGTGCCAGCAGTCTTCGTCCCGGGACTAGCGGGAGAGCTTACGAGCAGTACTTC
CASSLRPGTSGRAYEQYF
>TRBJ2-3|TRBV7-9|few|TRBD1
TGTGCCAGCAGCTCCGACAGGGGCAGCACAGATACGCAGTATTTT
CASSSDRGSTDTQYF
>TRBJ2-4|TRBV19|NA|NA
TGTGCCAGTAGTAGTCCAGGGAGAAACATTCAGTACTTC
CASSSPGRNIQYF
>TRBJ1-1|TRBV19|few|NA
TGTGCCACCCAGGGACGGTACACTGAAGCTTTCTTT
CATQGRYTEAFF
>TRBJ1-3|TRBV6-1|NA|TRBD1
TGTGCCAGCAGTGACCAGGGGGCAGCAGGAAACACCATATATTTT
CASSDQGAAGNTIYF
>TRBJ2-2|TRBV2|NA|NA
TGTGCCAGCAGTGATTATGTGGGTACGAACACCGGGGAGCTGTTTTTT
CASSDYVGTNTGELFF
>TRBJ1-2|TRBV6-1|NA|NA
TGTGCCAGCAGTGAGGACAGAGGTGTGGGCTATGGCTACACCTTC
CASSEDRGVGYGYTF
>TRBJ1-5|TRBV2|NA|TRBD1
TGTGCCAGCAGCCTATCACAGGGGGCTAGGCGGCCCCAGCATTTT
CASSLSQGARRPQHF
>TRBJ1-2|TRBV18|NA|NA
TGTGCCAGCTCATTATACAGGGAGAACTATGGCTACACCTTC
CASSLYRENYGYTF
>TRBJ2-1|TRBV9|NA|NA
TGTGCCAGCAGCGTAACGTCAGGGGATCATCCCAGTGAGCAGTTCTTC
CASSVTSGDHPSEQFF
>TRBJ2-5|TRBV28|NA|TRBD2
TGTGCCAGCAGTTTAATGGGAGGGTACCAAGAGACCCAGTACTTC
CASSLMGGYQETQYF
>TRBJ1-5|TRBV28|NA|NA
TGTGCCAGCGACCGGATTAGCAATCAGCCCCAGCATTTT
CASDRISNQPQHF
>TRBJ1-2|TRBV10-3|NA|NA
TGTGCCATCACCCAGGGAGCGAGAGGCTACACCTTC
CAITQGARGYTF
>TRBJ2-1|TRBV30|NA|NA
TGTGCCTGGAGTGTAAGGAGGGTCAGGAGCTCCTACAATGAGCAGTTCTTC
CAWSVRRVRSSYNEQFF
>TRBJ1-2|TRBV27|NA|NA
TGTGCCAGCAGTCCTACCGGGCCCGGATTGCATGGCTACACCTTC
CASSPTGPGLHGYTF
>TRBJ2-1|TRBV2|NA|NA
TGTGCCAGCAGGGGCCCGGGGGCGGAGACCAACAATGAGCAGTTCTTC
CASRGPGAETNNEQFF
>TRBJ1-2|TRBV19|NA|NA
TGTGCCAGTAGTATCGACAATAACTATGGCTACACCTTC
CASSIDNNYGYTF
>TRBJ1-5|TRBV10-3|NA|TRBD1
TGTGCCATCAGTGAGTCGGGCAGGGGGCCTCAGCCCCAGCATTTT
CAISESGRGPQPQHF
>TRBJ2-3|TRBV11-3|NA|TRBD2
TGTGCCAGCAGTCCTAACCTAGCGGGGGGCACAGATACGCAGTATTTT
CASSPNLAGGTDTQYF
>TRBJ1-2|TRBV7-9|few|NA
TGTGCCAGCAGCTTAGATGGCGTGGGGCTGGGCTACACCTTC
CASSLDGVGLGYTF
>TRBJ1-4|TRBV6-5|NA|NA
TGTGCCAGCAGCCCCTCATTTGCAACTAATGAAAAACTGTTTTTT
CASSPSFATNEKLFF
>TRBJ1-2|TRBV27|NA|TRBD1
TGTGCCAGCAGACCTGATCGACAGGGAAGGAATGGCTACACCTTC
CASRPDRQGRNGYTF
>TRBJ1-2|TRBV28|NA|NA
TGTGCCAGCAGCCCCTATAAAAGCGGGACCTATGGCTACACCTTC
CASSPYKSGTYGYTF
>TRBJ1-5|TRBV28|NA|TRBD1
TGTGCCAGCAGTGGACAGGGATCCGCATATAGCAATCAGCCCCAGCATTTT
CASSGQGSAYSNQPQHF
>TRBJ2-7|TRBV14|NA|NA
TGTGCCAGCAGCCAAGTATCGGGGTCCGAGCAGTACTTC
CASSQVSGSEQYF
>TRBJ1-5|TRBV19|NA|NA
TGTGCCAGTCGTACATGGGACAATCAGCCCCAGCATTTT
CASRTWDNQPQHF
>TRBJ1-1|TRBV5-1|NA|NA
TGCGCCAGCAGCCCAACTAACAGTCCTGAAGCTTTCTTT
CASSPTNSPEAFF
>TRBJ2-2|TRBV6-5|few|TRBD1
TGTGCCAGCAGAGGACAGGGGACCAACACCGGGGAGCTGTTTTTT
CASRGQGTNTGELFF
>TRBJ1-1|TRBV5-1|NA|NA
TGCGCCAGCAGCTTGGGCCAGGGGCCCTTTTACACTGAAGCTTTCTTT
CASSLGQGPFYTEAFF
>TRBJ2-3|TRBV9|NA|TRBD2
TGTGCCAGCAGCTCTAGCCGGACTAGCGTAGATACGCAGTATTTT
CASSSSRTSVDTQYF
>TRBJ1-5|TRBV7-2|NA|NA
TGTGCCAGCAGCTTAGATAGTCCGGGGCAGCCCCAGCATTTT
CASSLDSPGQPQHF
>TRBJ2-1|TRBV19|NA|NA
TGTGCCAGTAGTAAAGGGACCATCAATGAGCAGTTCTTC
CASSKGTINEQFF